Given below is one TCR beta chain in context. What it recognizes is unknown. This CDR3 has 16 residues. V was clipped by 0 bases and J by 1 base, with 12 bases between them. Germline CDR1 and CDR2: KGHSH and LQKENI. Expressed TCRB transcripts got sequenced, as all isolated RNA was reverse transcribed. Deep immunoSEQ sequencing covered naive, central memory and regulatory T cell samples. The table came from immunoSEQ multiplex PCR; TCRdb's copy has only in-frame clones and leaves some out. The table has 900,000 or so clones, roughly a sixth seen once. The data were obtained in a study of beta chain features in type 1 diabetes. Study-wide findings and caveats: Moderate yet significant TCRB CDR3 shortening was seen in Type 1 diabetes patients in all four CD4+ subsets. High TCR expression in some cells could lead to their over-representation in cDNA sequencing.

On average, the one heparinised blood draw given by each donor was 90 to 150 mL. This TCR derives from a young woman in good health. The V call is TRBV18, the J call TRBJ1-1, with D possibly matching TRBD1 (6 bases). Sequencing was performed on naive CD4+ T cells from blood. The CDR3: CASSPPEGTTNTEAFF. The CDR3 bases are TGTGCCAGCTCACCACCGGAGGGGACAACGAACACTGAAGCTTTCTTT.